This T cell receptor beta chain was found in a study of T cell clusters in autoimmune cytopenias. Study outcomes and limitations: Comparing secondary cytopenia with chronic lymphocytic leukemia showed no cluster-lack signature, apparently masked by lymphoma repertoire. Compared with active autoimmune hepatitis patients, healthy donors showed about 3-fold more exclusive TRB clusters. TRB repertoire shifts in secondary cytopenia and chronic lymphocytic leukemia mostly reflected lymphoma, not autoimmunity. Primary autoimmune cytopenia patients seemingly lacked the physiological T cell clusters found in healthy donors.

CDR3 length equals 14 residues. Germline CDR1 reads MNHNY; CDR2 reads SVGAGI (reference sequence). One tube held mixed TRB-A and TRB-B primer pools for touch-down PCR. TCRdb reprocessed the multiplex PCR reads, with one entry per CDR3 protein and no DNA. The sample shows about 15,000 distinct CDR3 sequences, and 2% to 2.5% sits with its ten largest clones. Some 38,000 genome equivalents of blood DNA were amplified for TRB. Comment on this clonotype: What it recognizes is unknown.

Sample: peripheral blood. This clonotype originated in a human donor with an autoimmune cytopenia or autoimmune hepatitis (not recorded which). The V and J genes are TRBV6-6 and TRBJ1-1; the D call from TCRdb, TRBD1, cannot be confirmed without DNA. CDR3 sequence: CASSWVEGGTEAFF.